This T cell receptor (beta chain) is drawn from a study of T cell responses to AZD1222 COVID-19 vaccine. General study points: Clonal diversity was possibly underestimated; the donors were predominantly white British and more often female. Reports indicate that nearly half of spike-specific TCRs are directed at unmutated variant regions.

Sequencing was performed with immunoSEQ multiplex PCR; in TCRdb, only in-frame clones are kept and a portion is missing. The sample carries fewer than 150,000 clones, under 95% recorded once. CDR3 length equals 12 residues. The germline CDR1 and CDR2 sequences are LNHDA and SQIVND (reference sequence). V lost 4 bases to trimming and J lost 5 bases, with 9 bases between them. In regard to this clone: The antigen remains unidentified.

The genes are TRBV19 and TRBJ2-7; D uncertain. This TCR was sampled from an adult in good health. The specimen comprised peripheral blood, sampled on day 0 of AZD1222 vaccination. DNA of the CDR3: TGTGCCAGTAGTAATGCCGAGGACGAGCAGTACTTC. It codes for CASSNAEDEQYF. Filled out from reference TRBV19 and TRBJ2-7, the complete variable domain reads DGGITQSPKYLFRKEGQNVTLSCEQNLNHDAMYWYRQDPGQGLRLIYYSQIVNDFQKGDIAEGYSVSREKKESFPLTVTSAQKNPTAFYLCASSNAEDEQYFGPGTRLTVT.